Listed here are 4 T cell receptor beta chains from one sample, sequenced in a study of type 1 regulatory T cells. No cognate antigen is known for these TCRs. TCRdb re-called the reads with MiXCR, one entry per CDR3 protein. The data contain approximately 72,000 distinct CDR3 sequences, around 68% of them singletons. Source material: cultured T cells, either the whole culture or a sorted T cell fraction (not recorded which). Subset specified: Tr1-enriched cell product generated in vitro against host alloantigens. The source of these receptors is a human donor in good health.

V usage is TRBV10-3 and J usage is TRBJ1-2, with 8 bases aligning to TRBD1. CDR3 length: 16 amino acids. The V gene's germline CDR1 is ENHRY and CDR2 SYGVKD. The ends lost 3 bases at V and 0 bases at J; junction bases unmatched: 6. The CDR3 is CAISEGGDRTNYGYTF. For the CDR3, the DNA is TGTGCCATCAGTGAAGGAGGGGACAGGACTAACTATGGCTACACCTTC.

This chain joins TRBV20-1 and TRBJ1-5; D ambiguous. This CDR3 has 13 amino acids. Germline values: CDR1 DFQATT, CDR2 SNEGSKA (reference sequence). V was pared by 0 bases and J by 5 bases, with 8 bases between. The CDR3 sequence: CSARDPDHQPQHF. The CDR3 region has the DNA TGCAGTGCTAGAGATCCTGACCATCAGCCCCAGCATTTT.

This chain links TRBV20-1 with TRBJ2-1, with D possibly being TRBD1 or TRBD2 (5 bases each). The V gene lost 2 bases and the J gene lost 2 bases, with 13 bases spanning the gap. From germline, CDR1 is DFQATT and CDR2 SNEGSKA (reference sequence). This CDR3 has 15 amino acids. DNA for the CDR3: TGCAGTGCTAGACCCGGGATACAGGCCTACAATGAGCAGTTCTTC. The encoded protein is CSARPGIQAYNEQFF.

The chain recombines TRBV20-1 with TRBJ1-1; D is ambiguous. In germline, CDR1 is DFQATT, CDR2 SNEGSKA (reference sequence). The V and J ends lost 1 base and 2 bases respectively, with 8 bases between them. This CDR3 spans 13 amino acids. CDR3 in amino acids: CSARAKRNTEAFF. The CDR3 coding sequence is TGCAGTGCTAGAGCTAAAAGAAACACTGAAGCTTTCTTT.